This TCR beta chain is from a study of blood T cell repertoires in COVID-19. Seattle enrolled patients during active infection and tracked them longitudinally. The repertoire was sequenced with immunoSEQ multiplex PCR; TCRdb's copy has only in-frame clones and lacks some. Of roughly 200,000 clones in the sample, more than 75% were seen once. CDR1 and CDR2 (germline): MNHEY, SMNVEV (reference sequence). V was pared by 5 bases and J by 1 base, with 11 bases between. The CDR3 spans 14 residues. The chain recombines TRBV27 with TRBJ1-2; a weak D match, TRBD1 (5 bases). Sequencing used peripheral blood. The receptor comes from a woman between 40 and 50 years old with COVID-19, enrolled during active disease. The CDR3 DNA reads TGTGCCAGCAGTAATCTGGGGGGTAACTATGGCTACACCTTC. Translated: CASSNLGGNYGYTF.